This TCR beta chain was retrieved from a study of shared clonotypes between healthy human individuals. Study observations and caveats: Only blood underwent sampling, and tissue repertoires likely differ. The study found lower generation probabilities in non-shared clonotypes than in those shared by all four donors.

The count of this clone is one. Its cognate antigen is unknown. CDR1 and CDR2 (germline): SGHDT, YYEEEE. The length of the CDR3 is 16 residues. J was trimmed by 1 base and V by 2 bases; bases with no gene match: 4. Memory CD4+ cells were the fraction left after CD45RA+ naive selection. Genomic DNA from each subset was divided evenly over several immunoSEQ plates. TCRdb keeps only in-frame clones here, not all; method: immunoSEQ multiplex PCR. This table has about 2.4 million clones, 90% to 95% appearing once. The sequencing input was naive CD4+ T cells from PBMCs. Subset described: CD45RA+ positively selected. The origin of this receptor is a man younger than 30 in good health. Some clones in this sample may be carry-over from other donors' samples. The genes are TRBV5-6 and TRBJ2-3; 10 nucleotides line up with TRBD1. CDR3 loop: CASSLGGTGGTDTQYF. The DNA of the CDR3 is TGTGCCAGCAGCTTAGGAGGGACAGGGGGCACAGATACGCAGTATTTT.